This T cell receptor beta chain was recorded in a study of beta chain features in type 1 diabetes (dated by TCRdb to about 2018). As for the study more broadly: No differences in mean age, gender distribution, total cell number or subset yield were found between patients and healthy donors. Across all samples, about 110 million sorted cells were examined, and cell number per subset correlated strongly with RNA yield. In the study, TCRB repertoires of sorted circulating CD4+ T cell subsets from recently diagnosed type 1 diabetes patients were compared with those of matched healthy donors. Naive and central memory subsets were obtained from all 30 or so donors, but regulatory and stem cell-like memory subsets were isolated from only 8 patients and about eight healthy donors. Beyond this particular receptor, the publication reports: Because the HLA sub-analyses included only small numbers of individuals, any influence of HLA type on TCRB rearrangement was left unresolved. Fewer insertions and more nucleotide deletions at VDJ recombination sites were observed in patients with type 1 diabetes, implying thymic rearrangement abnormalities. Shorter templates might be favored by PCR, yet because patient and control samples were amplified and corrected together, any such skew would affect both groups equally. In all four CD4+ subsets, TCRB CDR3 length was moderately but significantly shorter in type 1 diabetes patients. Naive, central memory and regulatory TCRB repertoires appeared to be more similar among patients than among healthy donors. Because cDNA was sequenced instead of genomic DNA, highly expressing activated cells could be over-represented, though the groups showed no difference in activation or CD3 levels.

Each donor gave one peripheral blood draw, roughly 110 mL on average, collected into heparinised tubes. Naive, central memory, regulatory and stem cell-like memory CD4+ T cells were sorted on a BD FACSAria II using a panel including CD45RO, CCR7, CD25, CD127, CD95 and CD27. Every sorted population had a purity above 95%. PBMCs were isolated right away by Lymphoprep density gradient centrifugation and were stained directly, without culture. So that batch effects would be minimized, each experiment stained and sorted samples in pairs, pairing one healthy donor with one patient. Unmatched junction bases come to 5, with V trimmed by 0 bases and J by 5 bases. Its CDR3 holds 15 amino acids, cysteine through phenylalanine. Only CDR3 DNA remains: 45 bases, in frame from the first base. The germline V gene gives CDR1 as SGHRS and CDR2 as YFSETQ. As for this clone: Its recognized antigen is unknown. No much larger clonotype is one base removed from it; base qualities were not supplied.

The entire isolated RNA was reverse transcribed using the High Capacity cDNA Reverse Transcription Kit, and thus expressed TCRB transcripts were sequenced. Deep immunoSEQ sequencing was applied to naive, central memory and regulatory T cell samples, giving an average of roughly 3.5 million total reads per sample. Sorted cells were lysed in RLT buffer and RNA was extracted with DNase-treated RNeasy Micro or Mini kits, depending on cell number. To prevent cross-contamination, each cell subset was processed individually, whereas patient and healthy donor samples were processed jointly. TCRB sequences were amplified from cDNA with the immunoSEQ multiplex PCR, producing 87-bp fragments spanning the CDR3 region. The amplicons were sequenced using the Illumina HiSeq platform. Under the source paper's analysis protocol: PCR bias was computationally corrected using synthetic template baselines, reads within Hamming distance 2 were collapsed, and singletons that could not be merged were discarded. Reads were aligned against IMGT so that V, D and J genes, CDR3 length and insertions or deletions at six rearrangement sites could be assigned. Clonotype counts were normalized to sorted cell number within each subset before computing true diversity and Gini coefficients with the tcR R package. The overlap coefficient, calculated on TCRB nucleotide sequences, was used to quantify repertoire sharing. TCRdb limited this immuneACCESS table to in-frame rearrangements with V and J called. A share of clones is missing; checked studies link under half to unresolved V genes, and the rest is unexplained. Clone size and V and J calls were adopted from that table, with D and trimming inferred from the DNA. In all, the sample holds more than 100,000 clones, and roughly 28% of those were seen once. 0.5% to 0.6% of the sample belongs to the ten largest clones.

This receptor was identified in a woman between 18 and 29 years old with type 1 diabetes. Sequenced: central memory CD4+ T cells from blood. The rearrangement combines TRBV5-1 with TRBJ1-5; 7 bases in the middle match TRBD1. The CDR3 protein sequence reads: CASSLGGQADQPQHF. The bases read TGCGCCAGCAGCTTGGGAGGACAGGCCGATCAGCCCCAGCATTTT. Beyond the CDR3, the reference TRBV5-1 and TRBJ1-5 genes provide the residues; the full variable domain reads: KAGVTQTPRYLIKTRGQQVTLSCSPISGHRSVSWYQQTPGQGLQFLFEYFSETQRNKGNFPGRFSGRQFSNSRSEMNVSTLELGDSALYLCASSLGGQADQPQHFGDGTRLSIL.